The 10 T cell receptor beta chains reported below all come from one sample, sequenced in a study of control samples from healthy donors and cancer patients. Clones were sequenced by immunoSEQ multiplex PCR, and TCRdb holds only the in-frame ones, with some missing. The data show some 130,000 clones, with 92% seen just once and approximately 2% held by the top ten. The sample taken for sequencing was blood. These receptors all stem from a woman in her fifties or sixties in good health.

The genes are TRBV27 and TRBJ1-4, with D unresolved. In germline, CDR1 is MNHEY, CDR2 SMNVEV (reference sequence). Trimming removed 4 bases from V and 0 bases from J, with 9 bases in between. This CDR3 is 15 amino acids long. The CDR3 is CASSSSPPTNEKLFF. CDR3 in DNA: TGTGCCAGCAGTTCCTCTCCACCAACTAATGAAAAACTGTTTTTT.

About this clone: The sample carries other DNA sequences with the same CDR3. The chain couples TRBV18 to TRBJ2-5; D gene ambiguous. The CDR3 is 11 residues long. The germline V gene has CDR1 KGHSH and CDR2 LQKENI. V lost 3 bases, J lost 3 bases, and 2 bases lay in between. The CDR3 loop reads CASSPKETQYF. The CDR3 region has the DNA TGTGCCAGCTCACCGAAAGAGACCCAGTACTTC.

The V gene is TRBV30, the J gene TRBJ2-1, with D perhaps matching TRBD1 or TRBD2 (5 bases each). Germline CDR1 and CDR2: GTSNPN and SVGIG (reference sequence). This CDR3 region has 13 residues. The V end was cut by 0 bases, the J end by 5 bases, with 8 bases between. The CDR3 DNA reads TGTGCCTGGAGTGTACTGGGGGACAATGAGCAGTTCTTC. Translated: CAWSVLGDNEQFF.

The CDR3 DNA reads TGTGCCAGCTGTAGAGGTTTCGGGGAGACCCAGTACTTC. It translates to CASCRGFGETQYF. The chain combines TRBV3-1 (or the pseudogene TRBV3-2) with TRBJ2-5; D not resolved. In germline, CDR1 is LGHDT, CDR2 YNNKEL (reference sequence). V lost 8 bases, J lost 5 bases, and 15 bases lay in between. The CDR3 has 13 amino acids.

The chain joins TRBV6-1 to TRBJ1-5, with TRBD1 matching 9 bases. V shed 4 bases and J 1 base; nucleotides not matched to a gene: 5. This CDR3 is 16 amino acids long. CDR1 is MNHNS and CDR2 is SASEGT in the germline V gene. CDR3 loop: CASSAQGARSNQPQHF. For the CDR3, the DNA is TGTGCCAGCAGTGCACAGGGGGCGCGAAGCAATCAGCCCCAGCATTTT.

CDR3 in DNA: TGTGCCACATGGGGGGATTATCAGCCCCAGCATTTT. It is translated as CATWGDYQPQHF. This chain connects TRBV19 to TRBJ1-5; TRBD1 is a possible D gene (5 bases). Germline values: CDR1 LNHDA, CDR2 SQIVND (reference sequence). The CDR3 totals 12 residues. The V end was cut by 10 bases, the J end by 5 bases, with 12 bases between.

This clone showed up just once. The chain is built from TRBV5-4 and TRBJ2-5; no reliable D call. The CDR3 runs 14 residues. CDR1 and CDR2 (germline): SGHNT, YYREEE (reference sequence). V was clipped by 0 bases and J by 4 bases, with 10 bases between them. CDR3 amino acids: CASSLAGTGETQYF. For the CDR3, the DNA is TGTGCCAGCAGCTTGGCCGGCACGGGAGAGACCCAGTACTTC.

The chain couples TRBV4-2 to TRBJ2-7; D is possibly TRBD1 (6 bases). From germline, CDR1 is LGHNA and CDR2 YNFKEQ. There are 15 residues in the CDR3. Deletions cut 1 base from V and 6 bases from J, with 16 bases between. CDR3 sequence reads: CASSQVQGWEGEQYF. Here the CDR3 DNA reads TGTGCCAGCAGCCAAGTACAGGGATGGGAAGGCGAGCAGTACTTC.

The chain couples TRBV9 to TRBJ2-3; 7 positions match TRBD2. The germline gives CDR1 SGDLS, CDR2 YYNGEE. Trimming cost V 3 bases and J 5 bases; bases outside gene matches: 6. The length of the CDR3 is 14 residues. Written as DNA, the CDR3 is TGTGCCAGCAGCGCCGGAGGCGGGGGAGATACGCAGTATTTT. It is translated as CASSAGGGGDTQYF.

This clone was detected once. This chain joins TRBV7-8 and TRBJ1-6; no firm D call. The CDR3 totals 13 residues. Per the germline V gene, CDR1 is SGHVS and CDR2 is FQNEAQ. The germline V and J ends were trimmed by 2 bases and 10 bases, with 9 bases remaining between them. The CDR3 protein is CASSLPVPSPLHF. CDR3 nucleotides: TGTGCCAGCAGCTTACCTGTACCGTCACCCCTCCACTTT.